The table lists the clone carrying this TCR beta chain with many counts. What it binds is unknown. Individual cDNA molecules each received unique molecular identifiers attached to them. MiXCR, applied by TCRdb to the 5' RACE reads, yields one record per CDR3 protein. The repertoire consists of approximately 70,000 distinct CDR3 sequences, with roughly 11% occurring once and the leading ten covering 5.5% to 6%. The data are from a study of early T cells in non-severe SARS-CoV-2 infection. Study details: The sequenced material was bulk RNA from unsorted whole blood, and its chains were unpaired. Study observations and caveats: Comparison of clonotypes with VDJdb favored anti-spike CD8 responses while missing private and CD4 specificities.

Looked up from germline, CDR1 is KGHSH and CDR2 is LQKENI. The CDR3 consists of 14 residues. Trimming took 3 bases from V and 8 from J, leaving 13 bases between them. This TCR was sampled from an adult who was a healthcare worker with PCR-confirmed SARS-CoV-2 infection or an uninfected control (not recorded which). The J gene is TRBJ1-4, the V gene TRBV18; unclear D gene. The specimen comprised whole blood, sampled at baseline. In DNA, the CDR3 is TGTGCCAGCTCACCTTCTGGGATCGGAGAAAAACTGTTTTTT. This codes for CASSPSGIGEKLFF.